This T cell receptor (beta chain) came from a study of blood T cells in healthy people across ages. A remark on this clonotype: Its cognate antigen is unknown.

The study, taken as a whole, reports: PBMCs went unsorted, and a conclusive naive versus antigen-experienced comparison was therefore prevented.

Primed by a sample-barcoded 5' primer and a J-beta primer mix, a second PCR proceeded for 7 to 11 cycles. Samples each returned at least 2.5 million CDR3-containing paired-end reads. Each CDR3 protein is one row after TCRdb ran MiXCR on the 5' RACE reads. The data contain approximately 810,000 distinct CDR3 sequences, under 30% of them singletons. Peripheral blood from each donor was collected in a volume of 9.5 to 10 milliliters. The sequenced material came from blood. The receptor comes from a woman aged 80 or older in good health.

The CDR3 DNA reads TGTGCCAGCAGCTCCGTGCACAGGGGCGAAAAACTGTTTTTT. Protein sequence: CASSSVHRGEKLFF. The rearrangement joins TRBV7-2 to TRBJ1-4; 7 bases fit TRBD1. J gave up 8 bases and V 4 bases, and 7 bases lay outside the gene matches. The CDR3 runs to 14 residues. In germline, CDR1 is SGHTA, CDR2 FQGNSA.